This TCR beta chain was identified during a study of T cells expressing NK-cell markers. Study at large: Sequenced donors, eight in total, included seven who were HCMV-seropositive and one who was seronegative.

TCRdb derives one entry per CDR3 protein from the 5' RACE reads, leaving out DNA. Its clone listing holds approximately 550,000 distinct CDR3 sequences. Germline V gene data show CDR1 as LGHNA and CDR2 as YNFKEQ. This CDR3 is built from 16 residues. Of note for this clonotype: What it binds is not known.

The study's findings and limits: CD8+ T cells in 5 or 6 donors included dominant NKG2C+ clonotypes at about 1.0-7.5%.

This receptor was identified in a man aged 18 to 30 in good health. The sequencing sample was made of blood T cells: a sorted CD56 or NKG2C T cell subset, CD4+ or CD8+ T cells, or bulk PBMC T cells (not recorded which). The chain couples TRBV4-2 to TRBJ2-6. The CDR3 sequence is CASSQGDESGANVLTF.